The T cell receptor (beta chain) under discussion was sequenced for a study of CD8 T cells in Susac syndrome. With random hexamers, 0.5 to 1 ug RNA was reverse transcribed. TCRdb independently ran MiXCR on the immunoSEQ multiplex PCR reads; one entry per CDR3 protein. This table has over 80,000 distinct CDR3 sequences, about 94% appearing once. Germline assignment: CDR1 LGHDT and CDR2 YNNKEL (reference sequence). The CDR3 has 17 amino acids. Trimming left V 0 bases short and J 3 bases short, with 18 bases between. Source material: CD8+ T cells from PBMCs. The TCR sequence derives from a human donor with Susac syndrome. The genes are TRBV3-1 and TRBJ2-7, with TRBD2 as a possible D gene (6 bases). CDR3 loop: CASSQEGIGRPDYEQYF. The CDR3 nucleotides read TGTGCCAGCAGCCAAGAGGGGATAGGGAGGCCAGACTACGAGCAGTACTTC.